This is a list of T cell receptor beta chains from one sample in a study of ipilimumab plus nivolumab after autologous stem cell transplantation. Profiling relied on immunoSEQ multiplex PCR, and the TCRdb table lists in-frame clones only, not all of them. The sample consists of 84,000 or so clones, approximately 83% of them appearing once. The sequencing here drew on PBMCs, taken in a trial of ipilimumab plus nivolumab as post-transplant consolidation. These receptors all come from a male donor with diffuse large B-cell lymphoma. Each CDR3 is given with its conserved first and last residue. A D gene is named only where the DNA matches it firmly. For some rows the clone size is stated as once, few or many, or as a class when expanded; others skip it.

V: TRBV6-5
J: TRBJ1-4
D: NA
size: NA
DNA: TGTGCCAGCAGTTCTAGGGACGGAGGTCATGAAAAACTGTTTTTT
CDR3: CASSSRDGGHEKLFF

V: TRBV2
J: TRBJ1-1
D: NA
size: once
DNA: TGTGCCAGCAGCCCTACGATGAACACTGAAGCTTTCTTT
CDR3: CASSPTMNTEAFF

V: TRBV20-1
J: TRBJ2-5
D: NA
size: few
DNA: TGCAGCGGACAGCACCAAGAGACCCAGTACTTC
CDR3: CSGQHQETQYF

V: TRBV9
J: TRBJ2-5
D: NA
size: once
DNA: TGTGCCAGCAGCGTTCAAGGAACAGGTTGGGAGACCCAGTACTTC
CDR3: CASSVQGTGWETQYF

V: TRBV10-3
J: TRBJ1-2
D: TRBD1
size: NA
DNA: TGTGCCATCACCTCCAGGGAGGGGGCATATAACTATGGCTACACCTTC
CDR3: CAITSREGAYNYGYTF

V: TRBV6-1
J: TRBJ2-7
D: NA
size: NA
DNA: TGTGCCAGCGCATGGGGAGCGGACTACGAGCAGTACTTC
CDR3: CASAWGADYEQYF

V: TRBV7-2
J: TRBJ1-2
D: NA
size: once
DNA: TGTGCCAGCAGCCCGATCGGGATCAACTATGGCTACACCTTC
CDR3: CASSPIGINYGYTF

V: TRBV7-2
J: TRBJ2-3
D: TRBD2
size: NA
DNA: TGTGCCAGCAGAGGAAAGGGGAGGGCAGATACGCAGTATTTT
CDR3: CASRGKGRADTQYF

V: TRBV9
J: TRBJ1-4
D: NA
size: NA
DNA: TGTGCCAGCAGCGTAGCTGATGTATGGGGGGTTGAAAAACTGTTTTTT
CDR3: CASSVADVWGVEKLFF

V: TRBV5-4
J: TRBJ1-1
D: TRBD1
size: NA
DNA: TGTGCCAGCAGCCGAAGGGACAGGGGAGACACTGAAGCTTTCTTT
CDR3: CASSRRDRGDTEAFF

V: TRBV10-3
J: TRBJ2-5
D: NA
size: NA
DNA: TGTGCCATCAGTGACAGGGTTGCGAAGGAGACCCAGTACTTC
CDR3: CAISDRVAKETQYF

V: TRBV5-4
J: TRBJ1-2
D: TRBD1
size: NA
DNA: TGTGCCAGCAGCCATTACAGGGGAGAGGGCTACACCTTC
CDR3: CASSHYRGEGYTF

V: TRBV20-1
J: TRBJ2-5
D: NA
size: NA
DNA: TGCAGCGGACACCGCCAAGAGACCCAGTACTTC
CDR3: CSGHRQETQYF

V: TRBV5-1
J: TRBJ2-7
D: NA
size: NA
DNA: TGCGCCAGCAGTGAGGGTCCAGACTCCTACGAGCAGTACTTC
CDR3: CASSEGPDSYEQYF

V: TRBV7-2
J: TRBJ2-1
D: TRBD2
size: NA
DNA: TGTGCCAGCAGCTTACTTGGTTTGACTAGCGGGATGTACAATGAGCAGTTCTTC
CDR3: CASSLLGLTSGMYNEQFF

V: TRBV6-5
J: TRBJ2-5
D: NA
size: NA
DNA: TGTGCCAGCAGGGCAGGCCAAGAGACCCAGTACTTC
CDR3: CASRAGQETQYF

V: TRBV19
J: TRBJ2-2
D: NA
size: few
DNA: TGTGCCAGTAGTTACACCGGGGAGCTGTTTTTT
CDR3: CASSYTGELFF

V: TRBV18
J: TRBJ2-3
D: NA
size: few
DNA: TGTGCCAGCTCACCACGGGGGTATAAGGATACGCAGTATTTT
CDR3: CASSPRGYKDTQYF

V: TRBV5-6
J: TRBJ2-1
D: NA
size: once
DNA: TGTGCCAGCAGTTTACTAGGGACGGCTCCCTACAATGAGCAGTTCTTC
CDR3: CASSLLGTAPYNEQFF

V: TRBV19
J: TRBJ2-1
D: TRBD2
size: NA
DNA: TGTGCCAGTAGTACCGGGACTAGCGGGAAGCAGTTCTTC
CDR3: CASSTGTSGKQFF

V: TRBV11-2
J: TRBJ2-5
D: NA
size: NA
DNA: TGTGCCAGCAGCTTAGACCCGACTAACCAAGAGACCCAGTACTTC
CDR3: CASSLDPTNQETQYF

V: TRBV2
J: TRBJ2-3
D: NA
size: NA
DNA: TGTGCCAGCATTGGCACGGGCGGGGGCACAGATACGCAGTATTTT
CDR3: CASIGTGGGTDTQYF

V: TRBV18
J: TRBJ2-2
D: NA
size: NA
DNA: TGTGCCAGCTCACCACGGACGGGGCGCTCGGCCACCGGGGAGCTGTTTTTT
CDR3: CASSPRTGRSATGELFF

V: TRBV10-3
J: TRBJ1-6
D: NA
size: NA
DNA: TGTGCCATCAGTGAGTTTTCAGGCGGATCACCCCTCCACTTT
CDR3: CAISEFSGGSPLHF

V: TRBV5-5
J: TRBJ1-1
D: TRBD1
size: NA
DNA: TGTGCCAGCAGCTCAAGGAGGGGGCAAAACACTGAAGCTTTCTTT
CDR3: CASSSRRGQNTEAFF

V: TRBV27
J: TRBJ1-6
D: NA
size: few
DNA: TGTGCCAGCAGTAGGTACGGGAGAGAGTCACCCCTCCACTTT
CDR3: CASSRYGRESPLHF

V: TRBV6-4
J: TRBJ2-3
D: NA
size: NA
DNA: TGTGCCAGCAGTGACCAGAACACAGATACGCAGTATTTT
CDR3: CASSDQNTDTQYF

V: TRBV6-5
J: TRBJ1-1
D: NA
size: NA
DNA: TGTGCCAGCAGTTACCGACCCCGAGGGGGGTCTGAAGCTTTCTTT
CDR3: CASSYRPRGGSEAFF

V: TRBV6-6
J: TRBJ1-2
D: NA
size: NA
DNA: TGTGCCAGCAGTTACACCGGCAGGACCCAGAATGGCTACACCTTC
CDR3: CASSYTGRTQNGYTF

V: TRBV29-1
J: TRBJ1-1
D: NA
size: NA
DNA: TGCAGCGTTGATCCGGGAATGGGCGGCACTGAAGCTTTCTTT
CDR3: CSVDPGMGGTEAFF

V: TRBV7-3
J: TRBJ1-6
D: TRBD1
size: NA
DNA: TGTGCCAGCAGCTTAGCGGACAGGGTTTCACCCCTCCACTTT
CDR3: CASSLADRVSPLHF

V: TRBV19
J: TRBJ1-1
D: TRBD1
size: NA
DNA: TGTGCCAGTAGTATAACAGGGGTGAACACTGAAGCCTTCTTT
CDR3: CASSITGVNTEAFF

V: TRBV5-1
J: TRBJ2-7
D: TRBD1
size: few
DNA: TGCGCCAGCAGCTTGACGGGACAGGGGTTTTACGAGCAGTACTTC
CDR3: CASSLTGQGFYEQYF

V: TRBV5-1
J: TRBJ1-6
D: NA
size: few
DNA: TGCGCCAGCAGCTTGGACGGATTATTTGGGACCCTCCACTTT
CDR3: CASSLDGLFGTLHF

V: TRBV6-5
J: TRBJ2-5
D: NA
size: NA
DNA: TGTGCCAGCAGTTTCGCTCTCCAAGAGACCCAGTACTTC
CDR3: CASSFALQETQYF

V: TRBV29-1
J: TRBJ1-2
D: NA
size: NA
DNA: TGCAGCGTTTCCGTTAACTATGGCTACACCTTC
CDR3: CSVSVNYGYTF

V: TRBV4-3
J: TRBJ2-3
D: NA
size: NA
DNA: TGCGCCAGCAGCCAAGAACTCAGCACAGATACGCAGTATTTT
CDR3: CASSQELSTDTQYF

V: TRBV29-1
J: TRBJ1-2
D: NA
size: few
DNA: TGCAGCGTTCCCGTTGGGGTAATTACCCCTGGCTACACCTTC
CDR3: CSVPVGVITPGYTF

V: TRBV5-1
J: TRBJ2-3
D: TRBD2
size: NA
DNA: TGCGCCAGCAGCCTAGCGGGGGGGCCCGATACGCAGTATTTT
CDR3: CASSLAGGPDTQYF

V: TRBV6-5
J: TRBJ2-3
D: NA
size: NA
DNA: TGTGCCAGCAGTTACTCGTCGGGGAACACAGATACGCAGTATTTT
CDR3: CASSYSSGNTDTQYF

V: TRBV4-1
J: TRBJ1-2
D: NA
size: NA
DNA: TGCGCCAGCAGCCAAGTGGGGACCGCCCCTGGCTACACCTTC
CDR3: CASSQVGTAPGYTF

V: TRBV6-5
J: TRBJ2-7
D: NA
size: NA
DNA: TGTGCCAGCAGTTTCGGACAGACTACGGTGCAGTACTTC
CDR3: CASSFGQTTVQYF

V: TRBV7-2
J: TRBJ2-2
D: NA
size: NA
DNA: TGTGCCAGCAGCCGCGGGGGCCTGAACACCGGGGAGCTGTTTTTT
CDR3: CASSRGGLNTGELFF

V: TRBV2
J: TRBJ2-7
D: NA
size: NA
DNA: TGTGCCAGCCAGCCGCGGGGACTCTCCTACGAGCAGTACTTC
CDR3: CASQPRGLSYEQYF

V: TRBV7-9
J: TRBJ2-3
D: TRBD2
size: NA
DNA: TGTGCCAGCAGCTTTCCGGGGGGGGACACAGATACGCAGTATTTT
CDR3: CASSFPGGDTDTQYF

V: TRBV11-2
J: TRBJ2-5
D: TRBD1
size: NA
DNA: TGTGCCAGCAGCTTAGGACAGGGCCACAGGGAGAAACAGTACTTC
CDR3: CASSLGQGHREKQYF

V: TRBV5-1
J: TRBJ2-1
D: NA
size: NA
DNA: TGCGCCAGCAGTACGCAGATGGGGCGGACCAGATCCTACAATGAGCAGTTCTTC
CDR3: CASSTQMGRTRSYNEQFF

V: TRBV30
J: TRBJ1-2
D: NA
size: NA
DNA: TGTGCCTGGAGAGCCGGCCGGGTACCTGGCTTGGGCTACACCTTC
CDR3: CAWRAGRVPGLGYTF

V: TRBV6-5
J: TRBJ2-7
D: TRBD2
size: once
DNA: TGTGCCAGCGGCAAACCCGGGGGGGTTTACGAGCAGTACTTC
CDR3: CASGKPGGVYEQYF

V: TRBV19
J: TRBJ1-5
D: NA
size: NA
DNA: TGTGCCAGTAGTATAGAAGGGCACAATCAGCCCCAGCATTTT
CDR3: CASSIEGHNQPQHF

V: TRBV10-3
J: TRBJ1-2
D: NA
size: NA
DNA: TGTGCCATCAGTGAATTCGGGGGAGATGGCTACACCTTC
CDR3: CAISEFGGDGYTF

V: TRBV6-5
J: TRBJ1-3
D: NA
size: NA
DNA: TGTGCCAGCAGTTACGGTCAGGGCGGCTCTGGAAACACCATATATTTT
CDR3: CASSYGQGGSGNTIYF

V: TRBV7-2
J: TRBJ1-3
D: NA
size: NA
DNA: TGTGCCAGCAGCTTCCAGCACTCTGGAAACACCATATATTTT
CDR3: CASSFQHSGNTIYF

V: TRBV7-2
J: TRBJ2-7
D: NA
size: NA
DNA: TGTGCCAGCAGCTTAGAGGAGGGGGTAAGCTACGAGCAGTACTTC
CDR3: CASSLEEGVSYEQYF